These 31 T cell receptor beta chains came from one sample sequenced in a study of T cell responses to AZD1222 COVID-19 vaccine. The data were produced by immunoSEQ multiplex PCR, yet TCRdb's version contains in-frame clones alone and is incomplete. The sample yields 140,000 to 150,000 clones, 80% to 95% seen once. Specimen: peripheral blood, collected on day 0 of AZD1222 vaccination. The receptors here all came from an adult in good health.

This rearrangement joins TRBV2 to TRBJ1-5, with D uncertain. Trimming removed 10 bases from V and 9 bases from J, with 19 bases in between. The CDR3 consists of 13 residues. Germline CDR1 reads SNHLY; CDR2 reads FYNNEI. In DNA, the CDR3 is TGTGCCACCGCCACAGACTCCCGGGTGCCCCAGCATTTT. Its protein is CATATDSRVPQHF.

The V gene is TRBV5-1, the J gene TRBJ2-3, with D unresolved. The germline CDR1 and CDR2 sequences are SGHRS and YFSETQ. V was clipped by 4 bases and J by 0 bases, with 3 bases between them. The CDR3 is 12 amino acids. CDR3 nucleotide sequence: TGCGCCAGCAGCCTTAGCACAGATACGCAGTATTTT. Translating it yields CASSLSTDTQYF.

The chain carries TRBV6-5 and TRBJ2-7; the D call may be TRBD1 or TRBD2 (5 bases each). Trimming removed 6 bases from V and 6 bases from J, with 15 bases in between. Germline CDR1 reads MNHEY; CDR2 reads SVGAGI. This CDR3 is 13 amino acids long. The DNA of the CDR3 is TGTGCCAGCAGCTACGCCCGAGGGGCCGAGCAGTACTTC. Translated, it gives CASSYARGAEQYF.

The chain has TRBV5-4 and TRBJ2-7, with a possible D match to TRBD1 (6 bases). The V gene lost 4 bases and the J gene lost 3 bases, with 17 bases spanning the gap. This CDR3 is 15 amino acids long. Germline loops: CDR1 SGHNT, CDR2 YYREEE (reference sequence). This CDR3 reads CASSPQVGQSYEQYF. The CDR3 DNA follows: TGTGCCAGCAGCCCCCAGGTCGGACAGAGCTACGAGCAGTACTTC.

The chain uses TRBV10-3 and TRBJ2-1; 11 bases align to TRBD1. Germline values: CDR1 ENHRY, CDR2 SYGVKD. The CDR3 loop spans 14 amino acids. V was clipped by 10 bases and J by 6 bases; unmatched bases: 8. The CDR3 protein is CASSGTGGGNEQFF. CDR3 coding DNA: TGTGCCAGTTCCGGGACAGGGGGGGGCAATGAGCAGTTCTTC.

The CDR3 region is CASSLGTFNYGYTF. The DNA for the CDR3 is TGTGCCAGCAGCTTAGGAACGTTTAACTATGGCTACACCTTC. The chain couples TRBV5-6 to TRBJ1-2; D is unclear. Germline values: CDR1 SGHDT, CDR2 YYEEEE. Deletions cut 2 bases from V and 1 base from J, with 9 bases between. The CDR3 has 14 residues.

The chain couples TRBV11-2 to TRBJ1-1; unclear D gene. CDR1 and CDR2 from the germline V gene are SGHAT and FQNNGV. Trimming pared 3 bases from V and 4 bases from J, leaving 9 bases between. The CDR3 totals 13 residues. The CDR3 DNA follows: TGTGCCAGCAGCTTTAAAGGGATCACTGAAGCTTTCTTT. Protein sequence: CASSFKGITEAFF.

This rearrangement joins TRBV7-2 to TRBJ2-2; D gene uncertain. From germline, CDR1 is SGHTA and CDR2 FQGNSA. This CDR3 is built from 16 residues. The ends were cut back, 2 bases at V and 4 bases at J, with 14 bases in the middle. The CDR3 loop is CASSLNRATPTGELFF. The CDR3 DNA is TGTGCCAGCAGCTTAAACCGGGCCACCCCCACCGGGGAGCTGTTTTTT.

CDR3 DNA sequence: TGTGCCACAACAAAAGGGGGGGTGCAGCCCCAGCATTTT. The encoded protein is CATTKGGVQPQHF. This rearrangement joins TRBV19 to TRBJ1-5, with D perhaps TRBD1 (6 bases). Trimming cost V 10 bases and J 7 bases, with 17 bases left between them. The CDR3 loop spans 13 amino acids. In germline, CDR1 is LNHDA, CDR2 SQIVND (reference sequence).

The chain uses TRBV7-3 and TRBJ1-3; TRBD1 agrees at 8 bases. The CDR3 length is 16 residues. V gave up 5 bases and J gave up 2 bases; unmatched junction bases: 8. Germline CDR1 SGHTA, CDR2 FQGTGA. CDR3 coding DNA: TGTGCCAGCAGCCGGGGGCCGACAGGGGCTGGAAACACCATATATTTT. Translating it yields CASSRGPTGAGNTIYF.

The chain links TRBV9 to TRBJ1-2; D not certain. The V end was cut by 4 bases, the J end by 5 bases, with 21 bases between. Germline CDR1 reads SGDLS; CDR2 reads YYNGEE. The CDR3 extends over 16 amino acids. CDR3 nucleotides: TGTGCCAGCAGCCCGCGGAACGGGCACCGGTTTTATGGCTACACCTTC. Translation gives CASSPRNGHRFYGYTF.

The CDR3: CASSLSSNQPQHF. CDR3 nucleotides: TGTGCCAGCAGTTTGAGTAGCAATCAGCCCCAGCATTTT. The chain combines TRBV28 with TRBJ1-5; D is unresolved. This CDR3 is built from 13 residues. Trimming stripped 3 bases from V and 0 bases from J, with 3 bases between. Per germline, CDR1 MDHEN and CDR2 SYDVKM.

The chain has TRBV2 and TRBJ2-2; D is possibly TRBD1 or TRBD2 (5 bases each). CDR3 length: 15 amino acids. V was clipped by 8 bases and J by 8 bases, with 21 bases between them. Germline V lookup: CDR1 SNHLY, CDR2 FYNNEI. The CDR3 region is CASVSGLGPGGELFF. In DNA, the CDR3 is TGTGCCAGCGTTTCGGGGTTAGGCCCAGGGGGGGAGCTGTTTTTT.

This clone appeared a single time. This rearrangement joins TRBV2 to TRBJ2-7; 12 nucleotides agree with TRBD1. CDR1 is SNHLY, CDR2 FYNNEI, per germline. This CDR3 is built from 19 residues. With V trimmed by 4 bases and J by 3 bases, 16 bases remained unmatched. CDR3 region: CASSGDRGPRPTFLYEQYF. DNA for the CDR3: TGTGCCAGCAGTGGGGACAGGGGGCCACGACCGACCTTTCTCTACGAGCAGTACTTC.

The chain recombines TRBV6-5 with TRBJ1-1, with a possible D match to TRBD1 (6 bases). This CDR3 has 14 residues. Trimming took 5 bases from V and 10 from J, leaving 20 bases between them. The germline gives CDR1 MNHEY, CDR2 SVGAGI. For the CDR3, the DNA is TGTGCCAGCAGTACCACACAAGGGGGAACCCCAGCTTTCTTT. Translation: CASSTTQGGTPAFF.

V usage is TRBV19 and J usage is TRBJ1-2, with 8 bases matching TRBD1. The CDR3 totals 13 residues. V trimming: 8 bases; J trimming: 0 bases; junction bases outside the gene matches: 2. Germline-derived CDR1 and CDR2 are LNHDA and SQIVND (reference sequence). The CDR3 loop is CASRTGTNYGYTF. The CDR3 DNA follows: TGTGCCAGTCGGACAGGGACTAACTATGGCTACACCTTC.

This clone has just a few counts. The chain carries TRBV2 and TRBJ2-1; D might be TRBD2 (5 bases). V lost 7 bases, J lost 10 bases, and 17 bases lay in between. The CDR3 runs 13 residues. Germline CDR1 reads SNHLY; CDR2 reads FYNNEI. CDR3 amino acids: CASTLRPPGEQFF. In DNA, the CDR3 is TGTGCCAGCACCTTACGCCCACCGGGGGAGCAGTTCTTC. Full variable domain (remainder filled in from reference TRBV2 and TRBJ2-1): EPEVTQTPSHQVTQMGQEVILRCVPISNHLYFYWYRQILGQKVEFLVSFYNNEISEKSEIFDDQFSVERPDGSNFTLKIRSTKLEDSAMYFCASTLRPPGEQFFGPGTRLTVL.

This clone was seen a handful of times. The rearrangement links TRBV19 to TRBJ1-1, with TRBD1 matching 8 bases. The CDR3 is 12 amino acids. CDR1 LNHDA and CDR2 SQIVND come from the germline V gene (reference sequence). J gave up 11 bases and V 3 bases, and 5 bases lay outside the gene matches. The CDR3 sequence: CASSMGQVSAFF. Written as DNA, the CDR3 is TGTGCCAGTAGTATGGGACAGGTCTCGGCTTTCTTT.

V usage is TRBV5-4 and J usage is TRBJ2-4; 10 bases fit TRBD1. Germline CDR1 is SGHNT and CDR2 is YYREEE (reference sequence). This CDR3 contains 15 residues. V was clipped by 0 bases and J by 9 bases; unmatched bases: 6. CDR3 nucleotide sequence: TGTGCCAGCAGCTTGGGCGGGACAGGGGTTGGCATTCAGTACTTC. Translated: CASSLGGTGVGIQYF.

The rearrangement links TRBV6-6 to TRBJ1-3; weak D call: TRBD1 (6 bases). This CDR3 is 15 amino acids long. Trimming took off 4 bases at V and 0 bases at J, with 10 bases between the two ends. Germline V gene sequence: CDR1 MNHNY, CDR2 SVGAGI (reference sequence). The CDR3 bases are TGTGCCAGCAGTTTAACAGGGACCTCTGGAAACACCATATATTTT. Its protein product is CASSLTGTSGNTIYF.

This chain connects TRBV18 to TRBJ2-7, with D perhaps matching TRBD1 (5 bases). CDR3 size: 15 residues. CDR1 is KGHSH and CDR2 is LQKENI in the germline V gene. V was trimmed by 2 bases and J by 3 bases, leaving 14 bases between them. The CDR3: CASSPTTVDLYEQYF. Written as DNA, the CDR3 is TGTGCCAGCTCACCAACGACAGTGGACCTCTACGAGCAGTACTTC.

On this clone itself: Different DNA sequences within this sample yield the same CDR3. This rearrangement joins TRBV12-3 or TRBV12-4 to TRBJ1-1; D remains ambiguous. The CDR3 has 11 amino acids. V shed 3 bases and J shed 4 bases, with 3 bases lying between them. The CDR3 region is CASSFGTEAFF. The CDR3 DNA sequence: TGTGCCAGCAGTTTCGGCACTGAAGCTTTCTTT.

The V gene is TRBV5-1, the J gene TRBJ1-1, with 8 bases aligning to TRBD1. The length of the CDR3 is 16 residues. Losses at the gene ends were 7 bases for V and 2 bases for J; bases not matched to a gene: 13. Germline CDR1 SGHRS, CDR2 YFSETQ. The chain's CDR3 is CASQTGTGLLNTEAFF. In nucleotides, the CDR3 is TGCGCCAGCCAGACCGGGACAGGACTGCTCAACACTGAAGCTTTCTTT. Full variable domain (remainder filled in from reference TRBV5-1 and TRBJ1-1): KAGVTQTPRYLIKTRGQQVTLSCSPISGHRSVSWYQQTPGQGLQFLFEYFSETQRNKGNFPGRFSGRQFSNSRSEMNVSTLELGDSALYLCASQTGTGLLNTEAFFGQGTRLTVV.

This chain joins TRBV5-1 and TRBJ2-7; perhaps TRBD2 as D (6 bases). Trimming removed 3 bases at V and 4 bases at J, with 14 bases between. The CDR3 loop spans 14 amino acids. CDR1 is SGHRS, CDR2 YFSETQ, per germline. This CDR3 reads CASSSGTLIYEQYF. DNA of the CDR3: TGCGCCAGCAGCTCCGGGACTCTAATTTACGAGCAGTACTTC.

The chain is built from TRBV7-8 and TRBJ2-2; maybe TRBD2 (6 bases). CDR1 and CDR2 from the germline V gene are SGHVS and FQNEAQ. V was clipped by 5 bases and J by 5 bases, with 15 bases between them. This CDR3 has 15 residues. The CDR3 DNA reads as TGTGCCAGCAGCCTGCCAGCCGCGGGGACCGGGGAGCTGTTTTTT. It codes for CASSLPAAGTGELFF.

In this sample, this clone turned up once. The chain carries TRBV5-4 and TRBJ2-5; possible D gene TRBD1, 6 bases. Germline CDR1 reads SGHNT; CDR2 reads YYREEE (reference sequence). The V end was cut by 3 bases, the J end by 2 bases, with 14 bases between. This CDR3 has 15 amino acids. The CDR3 loop reads CASSYAGTQQETQYF. The CDR3 nucleotides are TGTGCCAGCAGCTACGCCGGGACACAGCAAGAGACCCAGTACTTC.

This chain uses TRBV27 with TRBJ2-1; 11 positions match TRBD2. Trimming at V came to 2 bases and at J to 3 bases, leaving 9 bases not matched to a gene. Germline CDR1 MNHEY, CDR2 SMNVEV (reference sequence). This CDR3 comprises 18 residues. The chain's CDR3 is CASSLSSRLAGNYNEQFF. CDR3 bases: TGTGCCAGCAGTTTAAGTTCCCGACTAGCGGGGAACTACAATGAGCAGTTCTTC.

The CDR3 region is CASSSGAENEKLFF. The CDR3 coding sequence is TGTGCCAGCAGTTCAGGGGCCGAGAATGAAAAACTGTTTTTT. The J gene is TRBJ1-4, the V gene TRBV6-5, with D perhaps matching TRBD1 (6 bases). Germline loops: CDR1 MNHEY, CDR2 SVGAGI. V was cut by 4 bases and J by 5 bases, with 11 bases left in between. This CDR3 is 14 amino acids long.

The gene calls are TRBV12-5 and TRBJ2-7; D gene unclear. Per germline, CDR1 LGHNT and CDR2 FRNRAP. The ends were cut back, 7 bases at V and 0 bases at J, with 22 bases in the middle. The CDR3 has 17 residues. The CDR3 bases are TGTGCTAGTGCCCTTCATGTCCGTATACGTAGCTCCTACGAGCAGTACTTC. The encoded protein is CASALHVRIRSSYEQYF.

The chain uses TRBV19 and TRBJ1-1; D ambiguous. This CDR3 region has 13 residues. V lost 1 base to trimming and J lost 10 bases, with 13 bases between them. Germline V lookup: CDR1 LNHDA, CDR2 SQIVND (reference sequence). CDR3 region: CASSIAHLEGAFF. As DNA, the CDR3 is TGTGCCAGTAGTATAGCCCACTTGGAGGGAGCTTTCTTT. Variable domain in full (rest from reference TRBV19 and TRBJ1-1): DGGITQSPKYLFRKEGQNVTLSCEQNLNHDAMYWYRQDPGQGLRLIYYSQIVNDFQKGDIAEGYSVSREKKESFPLTVTSAQKNPTAFYLCASSIAHLEGAFFGQGTRLTVV.

This clone was found once. V is TRBV7-9 and J is TRBJ1-3, with 7 bases aligning to TRBD1. CDR1 and CDR2 (germline): SEHNR, FQNEAQ (reference sequence). The CDR3 extends over 19 amino acids. With 2 bases clipped from V and 1 base from J, the junction kept 14 bases outside the gene matches. CDR3: CASSLRQGESGGSGNTIYF. CDR3 nucleotides: TGTGCCAGCAGCTTAAGACAGGGCGAATCGGGGGGTTCTGGAAACACCATATATTTT.